Listed below are T cell receptor beta chains from one sample, sequenced in a study of post-analysis software for immune sequencing data. TCRdb recomputed calls from the PCR reads with MiXCR, one row per CDR3 protein. The table has fewer than 850,000 distinct CDR3 sequences, 25% to 30% seen once. The specimen sequenced was blood. Receptor source: a girl aged 5-17 years with multiple sclerosis. The CDR3 runs from the conserved cysteine through the conserved F or W. D genes are given only for firm matches. Rows give clone size only sometimes, using once, few, many, or a class for an expanded clone.

>TRBJ2-7|.|TRBV12-3/TRBV12-4|few
CASSPQETGVSYEQYF
TGTGCCAGCAGTCCCCAGGAGACAGGCGTCTCCTACGAGCAGTACTTC
>TRBJ1-5|.|TRBV20-1|few
CSAHGTEISQPQHF
TGCAGTGCCCATGGGACGGAGATCAGTCAGCCCCAGCATTTT
>TRBJ2-5|.|TRBV6-5|.
CASRPGFRNQGTQYF
TGTGCCAGCAGACCGGGCTTTAGGAACCAAGGGACCCAGTACTTC
>TRBJ2-3|.|TRBV12-3/TRBV12-4|once
CASSLQPGDTQYF
TGTGCCAGCAGTTTACAACCCGGGGATACGCAGTATTTT
>TRBJ2-3|TRBD2|TRBV28|.
CASRKGGGGRTRDTQYF
TGTGCCAGCAGAAAAGGGGGGGGCGGGAGGACCCGAGATACGCAGTATTTT
>TRBJ2-1|TRBD2|TRBV20-1|.
CSATREDAYNEQFF
TGCAGTGCTACTCGGGAGGACGCGTACAATGAGCAGTTCTTC
>TRBJ1-2|.|TRBV6-5|few
CASSKTGRSGYTF
TGTGCCAGCAGTAAAACAGGGAGGAGTGGCTACACCTTC
>TRBJ2-2|TRBD1|TRBV6-1|.
CASGPQGINTGELFF
TGTGCCAGCGGCCCACAGGGGATAAACACCGGGGAGCTGTTTTTT
>TRBJ1-2|TRBD1|TRBV3-1|few
CASSQRTGGYGYTF
TGTGCCAGCAGCCAACGGACAGGGGGCTATGGCTACACCTTC
>TRBJ2-5|TRBD1|TRBV29-1|few
CSVTIRSRGLRETQYF
TGCAGCGTTACGATCCGATCCAGGGGGCTCAGGGAGACCCAGTACTTC
>TRBJ1-1|.|TRBV18|few
CASSVQENTEAFF
TGTGCCAGCTCAGTACAGGAGAACACTGAAGCTTTCTTT
>TRBJ2-3|TRBD1|TRBV4-3|.
CASSQHLQGYSTDTQYF
TGCGCCAGCAGCCAACACCTACAGGGGTATTCGACAGATACGCAGTATTTT
>TRBJ1-2|.|TRBV7-2|many
CASSLPGEGYTF
TGTGCCAGCAGCTTACCGGGGGAGGGCTACACCTTC
>TRBJ2-6|.|TRBV5-1|.
CASRTWVGPTGANVLTF
TGCGCCAGCAGAACTTGGGTAGGGCCAACTGGGGCCAACGTCCTGACTTTC
>TRBJ2-1|.|TRBV20-1|.
CSARSGPRNEQFF
TGCAGTGCTAGATCGGGACCCCGCAATGAGCAGTTCTTC
>TRBJ2-1|TRBD2|TRBV5-1|.
CASSLEREGNNEQFF
TGCGCCAGCAGCTTGGAACGGGAGGGTAACAATGAGCAGTTCTTC
>TRBJ1-2|.|TRBV29-1|.
CSVEPPGGWVDYGYTF
TGCAGCGTTGAACCACCCGGGGGCTGGGTAGACTATGGCTACACCTTC
>TRBJ1-1|TRBD1|TRBV19|.
CASSSGQGWNTEAFF
TGTGCCAGTAGTTCGGGACAGGGGTGGAACACTGAAGCTTTCTTT
>TRBJ2-4|.|TRBV20-1|few
CSARVSQGRAKNIQYF
TGCAGTGCTAGAGTTTCACAGGGAAGAGCCAAAAACATTCAGTACTTC
>TRBJ2-2|.|TRBV5-1|.
CASRPTGTSTGELFF
TGCGCCAGCAGGCCCACCGGGACATCCACCGGGGAGCTGTTTTTT
>TRBJ1-2|.|TRBV5-1|few
CASRDEANYGYTF
TGCGCCAGCAGGGACGAAGCTAACTATGGCTACACCTTC
>TRBJ2-7|TRBD2|TRBV20-1|.
CSARDFFGREQYF
TGCAGTGCTCGGGACTTCTTCGGGAGGGAGCAGTACTTC
>TRBJ2-6|.|TRBV27|few
CASSFFGVSGANVLTF
TGTGCCAGCTCCTTCTTCGGGGTTTCTGGGGCCAACGTCCTGACTTTC
>TRBJ2-5|.|TRBV28|few
CATTAGVPETQYF
TGTGCCACCACGGCCGGGGTTCCAGAGACCCAGTACTTC
>TRBJ2-1|.|TRBV10-3|.
CAISDPMGTTNEQFF
TGTGCCATCAGTGACCCCATGGGAACCACCAATGAGCAGTTCTTC